The text below deals with one TCR beta chain. Antigen: not known. Libraries were made from TCR beta cDNA, and they carried unique molecular identifiers. When about 0.9 to 11 million T cells were used, they gave some 540,000 cDNA molecules. TCRdb ran MiXCR on the PCR reads and lists one entry per CDR3 protein. The sample includes fewer than 850,000 distinct CDR3 sequences, just under 30% of them seen just once. These data originate in a study of post-analysis software for immune sequencing data. Study as a whole: The courses of disease that were included comprised relapsing-remitting, secondary progressive and progressive-relapsing multiple sclerosis. Study-wide results and caveats: Strong co-clustering by F measure was seen for same-batch samples. Patients used about 5 TRBV segments, including TRBV5-6, TRBV5-1 and TRBV20-1, more often than controls. The normalized Chao1 diversity of multiple sclerosis patients was significantly lower than that of controls.

The ends were cut back, 6 bases at V and 4 bases at J, with 10 bases in the middle. This CDR3 has 13 amino acids. This TCR was sampled from a girl aged 10-17 years with multiple sclerosis. Sequenced: blood. The chain is built from TRBV12-3 or TRBV12-4 and TRBJ1-5, with D perhaps matching TRBD1 (6 bases). In nucleotides, the CDR3 is TGTGCCAGCAGGATTACAGGGAATCAGCCCCAGCATTTT. This sequence encodes CASRITGNQPQHF.